What follows describes a single TCR beta chain. Germline V CDR1 and CDR2: LNHNV, YYDKDF (reference sequence). The ends lost 2 bases at V and 3 bases at J; junction bases unmatched: 17. The CDR3 contains 19 residues. The data derive from a study of technical replicates of blood from several donors. The method was immunoSEQ multiplex PCR; TCRdb's version includes in-frame clones alone and lacks a portion of them. This table holds over 60,000 clones, 93% found once. The TCR sequence derives from a human donor in good health. Material for sequencing was T cells isolated from PBMCs. V gene TRBV15 combines with J gene TRBJ2-7; 9 bases fit TRBD1. The CDR3 protein is CATSRRTGGGIGRDYEQYF. Here the CDR3 DNA reads TGTGCCACCAGCAGACGTACAGGGGGCGGCATTGGAAGGGACTACGAGCAGTACTTC.